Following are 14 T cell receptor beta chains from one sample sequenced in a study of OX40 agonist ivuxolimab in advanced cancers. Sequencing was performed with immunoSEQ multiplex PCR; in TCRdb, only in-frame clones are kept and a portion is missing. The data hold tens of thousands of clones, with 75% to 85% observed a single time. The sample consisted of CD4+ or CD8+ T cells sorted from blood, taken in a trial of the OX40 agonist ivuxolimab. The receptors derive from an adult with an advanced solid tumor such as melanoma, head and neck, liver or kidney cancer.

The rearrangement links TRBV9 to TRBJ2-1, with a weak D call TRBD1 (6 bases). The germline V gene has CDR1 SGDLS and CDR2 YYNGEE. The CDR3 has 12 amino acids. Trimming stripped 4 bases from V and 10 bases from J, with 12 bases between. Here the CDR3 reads CASSQVDREQFF. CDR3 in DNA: TGTGCCAGCAGCCAAGTAGACAGGGAGCAGTTCTTC.

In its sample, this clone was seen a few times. DNA of the CDR3: TGTGCCAGTAGTATTAGGCTAGCGGGGGGCTTGGAGCAGTTCTTC. It specifies CASSIRLAGGLEQFF. This chain joins TRBV19 and TRBJ2-1, with TRBD2 identical over 11 bases. Germline CDR1 is LNHDA and CDR2 is SQIVND (reference sequence). With 3 bases clipped from V and 10 bases from J, the junction kept 8 bases outside the gene matches. This CDR3 has 15 amino acids.

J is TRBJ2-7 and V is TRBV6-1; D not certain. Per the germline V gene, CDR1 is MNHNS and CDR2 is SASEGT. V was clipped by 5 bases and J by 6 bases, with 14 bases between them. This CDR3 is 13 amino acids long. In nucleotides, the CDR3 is TGTGCCAGCAGTCCCGACACCGACCGCGAGCAGTACTTC. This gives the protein CASSPDTDREQYF.

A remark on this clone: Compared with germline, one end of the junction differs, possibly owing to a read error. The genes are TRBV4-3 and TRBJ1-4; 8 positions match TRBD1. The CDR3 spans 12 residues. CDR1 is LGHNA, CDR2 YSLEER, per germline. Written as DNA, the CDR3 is TGCGCCAGCAGCCACCCTGGGACAGGATTAAATTTT. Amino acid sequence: CASSHPGTGLNF.

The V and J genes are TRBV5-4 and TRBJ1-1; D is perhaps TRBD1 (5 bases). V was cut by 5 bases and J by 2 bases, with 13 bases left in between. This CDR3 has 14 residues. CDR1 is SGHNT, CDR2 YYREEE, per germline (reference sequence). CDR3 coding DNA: TGTGCCAGCAGACTAGAGGGGTTTAACACTGAAGCTTTCTTT. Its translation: CASRLEGFNTEAFF.

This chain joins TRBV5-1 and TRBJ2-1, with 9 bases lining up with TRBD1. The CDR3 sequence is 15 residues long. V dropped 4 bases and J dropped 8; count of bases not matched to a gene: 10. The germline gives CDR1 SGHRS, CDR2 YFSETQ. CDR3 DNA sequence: TGCGCCAGCAGCCCTCGGACAGGGGTGGGATATGAGCAGTTCTTC. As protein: CASSPRTGVGYEQFF.

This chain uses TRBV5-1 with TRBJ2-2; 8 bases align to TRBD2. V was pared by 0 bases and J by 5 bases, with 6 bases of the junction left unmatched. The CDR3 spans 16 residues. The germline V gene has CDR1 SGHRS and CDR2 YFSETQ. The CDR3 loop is CASSLAPASGTGELFF. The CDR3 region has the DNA TGCGCCAGCAGCTTGGCACCGGCTAGCGGGACCGGGGAGCTGTTTTTT.

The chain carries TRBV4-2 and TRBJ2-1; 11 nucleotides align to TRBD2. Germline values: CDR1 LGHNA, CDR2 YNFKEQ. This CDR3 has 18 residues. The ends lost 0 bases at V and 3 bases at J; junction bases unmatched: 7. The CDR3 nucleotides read TGTGCCAGCAGCCAAGAGGGGCCTAGCGGGGGGATCTACAATGAGCAGTTCTTC. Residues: CASSQEGPSGGIYNEQFF.

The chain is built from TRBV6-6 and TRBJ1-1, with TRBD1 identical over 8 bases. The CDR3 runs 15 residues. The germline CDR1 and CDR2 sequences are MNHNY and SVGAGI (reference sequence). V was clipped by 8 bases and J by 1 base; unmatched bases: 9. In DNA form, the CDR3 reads TGTGCCAGCCAACGGGGACAGGCACCGAACACTGAAGCTTTCTTT. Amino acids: CASQRGQAPNTEAFF.

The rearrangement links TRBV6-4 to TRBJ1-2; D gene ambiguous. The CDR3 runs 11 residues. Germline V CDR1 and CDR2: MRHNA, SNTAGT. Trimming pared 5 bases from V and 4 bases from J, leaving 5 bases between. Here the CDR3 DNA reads TGTGCCAGCAGTTTTATCTATGGCTACACCTTC. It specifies CASSFIYGYTF.

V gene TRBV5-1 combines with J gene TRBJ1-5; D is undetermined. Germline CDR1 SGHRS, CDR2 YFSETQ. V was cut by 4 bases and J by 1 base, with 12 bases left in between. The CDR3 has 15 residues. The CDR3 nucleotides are TGCGCCAGCAGCATCGGTGGGGTGAGCAATCAGCCCCAGCATTTT. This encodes CASSIGGVSNQPQHF.

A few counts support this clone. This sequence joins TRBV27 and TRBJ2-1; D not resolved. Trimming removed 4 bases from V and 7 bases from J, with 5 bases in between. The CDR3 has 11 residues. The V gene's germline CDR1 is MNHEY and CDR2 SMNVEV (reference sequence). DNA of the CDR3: TGTGCCAGCAGTTGGCGAAATGAGCAGTTCTTC. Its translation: CASSWRNEQFF.

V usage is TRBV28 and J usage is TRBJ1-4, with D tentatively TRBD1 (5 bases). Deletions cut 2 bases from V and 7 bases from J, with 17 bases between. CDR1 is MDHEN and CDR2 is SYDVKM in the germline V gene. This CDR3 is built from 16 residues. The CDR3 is CASSLGQFGGGEKLFF. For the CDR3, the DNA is TGTGCCAGCAGTTTAGGGCAGTTTGGGGGGGGTGAAAAACTGTTTTTT. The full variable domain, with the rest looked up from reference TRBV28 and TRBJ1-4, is DVKVTQSSRYLVKRTGEKVFLECVQDMDHENMFWYRQDPGLGLRLIYFSYDVKMKEKGDIPEGYSVSREKKERFSLILESASTNQTSMYLCASSLGQFGGGEKLFFGSGTQLSVL.

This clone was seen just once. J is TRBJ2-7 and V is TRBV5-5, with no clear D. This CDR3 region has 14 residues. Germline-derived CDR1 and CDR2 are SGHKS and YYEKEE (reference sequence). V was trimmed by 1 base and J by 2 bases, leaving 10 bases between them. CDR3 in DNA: TGTGCCAGCAGCTTGTCCCCCCAGACCTACGAGCAGTACTTC. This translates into CASSLSPQTYEQYF.